This T cell receptor beta chain emerged from a study of control samples from healthy donors and cancer patients. TCRdb's table, derived via immunoSEQ multiplex PCR, lists solely in-frame clones and lacks some. The table includes 90,000 or so clones, around nine tenths detected once. Trimming took 1 base from V and 0 from J, leaving 3 bases between them. Germline loops: CDR1 SGHTA, CDR2 FQGNSA. The CDR3 totals 13 residues. This receptor was taken from a woman aged 55 to 70 in good health. The chain recombines TRBV7-2 with TRBJ1-1; no firm D call. The sample taken for sequencing was blood. CDR3 in DNA: TGTGCCAGCAGCTTAGTGGTGAACACTGAAGCTTTCTTT. Protein sequence: CASSLVVNTEAFF. Looking up the rest from reference TRBV7-2 and TRBJ1-1 gives the full variable domain: GAGVSQSPSNKVTEKGKDVELRCDPISGHTALYWYRQSLGQGLEFLIYFQGNSAPDKSGLPSDRFSAERTGGSVSTLTIQRTQQEDSAVYLCASSLVVNTEAFFGQGTRLTVV.